Following are 28 T cell receptor beta chains from one sample sequenced in a study of radiation and T cells in renal cell carcinoma (dated by TCRdb to 2018 to 2021). Libraries came from the immunoSEQ multiplex PCR assay. TCRdb stores this immuneACCESS table with in-frame sequences only. Part of the clones is absent; in the studies checked, under half of the shortfall reflects unresolved V genes, and no reason is known for the rest. Within this sample are 120,000 to 150,000 clones, with over 65% of them counted one time only. The top ten clones comprise approximately 22% of the sample. This specimen's time point label, per the study, means: baseline pretreatment blood. This sample's treatment or condition label indicates: 15 Gy SBRT to primary tumor, nephrectomy 4 weeks later. The sample here was blood, taken from a patient whose treatment included radiotherapy and nephrectomy. The source is a woman aged 45-59 years with renal cell carcinoma.

The gene calls are TRBV19 and TRBJ1-2; no clear D. The germline V and J ends were trimmed by 6 bases and 0 bases, with 11 bases remaining between them. Germline CDR1 and CDR2: LNHDA and SQIVND (reference sequence). This CDR3 is built from 14 residues. The CDR3 spells CASRYSGPNYGYTF. CDR3 in DNA: TGTGCCAGTAGATATTCGGGCCCTAACTATGGCTACACCTTC.

This sequence joins TRBV7-9 and TRBJ2-5, with 9 bases that match TRBD2. Trimming cost V 7 bases and J 2 bases; bases outside gene matches: 20. CDR3 length: 19 residues. In germline, CDR1 is SEHNR, CDR2 FQNEAQ (reference sequence). This chain's CDR3 is CASIKRARWTSDKQETQYF. The CDR3 DNA reads TGTGCCAGCATCAAGAGGGCCCGTTGGACTAGCGACAAACAAGAGACCCAGTACTTC.

The chain uses TRBV11-2 and TRBJ2-3; 12 nucleotides align to TRBD2. Germline V gene data show CDR1 as SGHAT and CDR2 as FQNNGV. This CDR3 has 17 residues. With V trimmed by 3 bases and J by 3 bases, 7 bases remained unmatched. DNA of the CDR3: TGTGCCAGCAGCTTGCGACTAGCGGGAGCCAGGACAGATACGCAGTATTTT. This sequence encodes CASSLRLAGARTDTQYF.

A few counts support this clone. J is TRBJ2-1 and V is TRBV7-2; 14 bases are shared with TRBD2. Germline-derived CDR1 and CDR2 are SGHTA and FQGNSA. V shed 0 bases, J shed 10 bases, and the junction held 5 bases outside the gene matches. This CDR3 comprises 16 residues. The CDR3 bases are TGTGCCAGCAGCTTAGCAGGGACTAGCGGGAGAGGGGAGCAGTTCTTC. Translating gives CASSLAGTSGRGEQFF.

The J gene is TRBJ1-2, the V gene TRBV5-6; D possibly corresponds to TRBD1 (5 bases). CDR1 SGHDT and CDR2 YYEEEE come from the germline V gene. The CDR3 has 13 amino acids. The V end lost 0 bases, the J end lost 6 bases, and 9 bases lay between the germline ends. CDR3: CASSLGGAHGYTF. The CDR3, as DNA: TGTGCCAGCAGCTTGGGTGGGGCGCATGGCTACACCTTC.

V usage is TRBV11-2 and J usage is TRBJ2-3; 9 nucleotides line up with TRBD1. The CDR3 covers 17 residues. V trimming: 1 base; J trimming: 5 bases; junction bases outside the gene matches: 10. Germline values: CDR1 SGHAT, CDR2 FQNNGV. The DNA of the CDR3 is TGTGCCAGCAGCTTAGGCCGCGGGACAGGGAAGGGAGATACGCAGTATTTT. This translates into CASSLGRGTGKGDTQYF.

The chain links TRBV5-4 to TRBJ1-2; unclear D gene. The CDR3 is 14 residues long. CDR1 and CDR2 from the germline V gene are SGHNT and YYREEE (reference sequence). Trimming pared 2 bases from V and 4 bases from J, leaving 12 bases between. The CDR3 is CASSFIGEGYGYTF. For the CDR3, the DNA is TGTGCCAGCAGCTTTATTGGGGAGGGCTATGGCTACACCTTC.

V usage is TRBV25-1 and J usage is TRBJ2-7; tentatively, D is TRBD2 (6 bases). Between the trimmed V and J ends, which lost 5 bases and 1 base, there was a span of 12 bases. From germline, CDR1 is MGHDK and CDR2 SYGVNS. The CDR3 runs to 14 residues. This CDR3 reads CASSSAGGSYEQYF. For the CDR3, the DNA is TGTGCCAGCAGTTCGGCCGGGGGATCCTACGAGCAGTACTTC.

The chain recombines TRBV30 with TRBJ2-7, with a possible D match to TRBD1 (6 bases). Trimming took 2 bases from V and 9 from J, leaving 8 bases between them. Per the germline V gene, CDR1 is GTSNPN and CDR2 is SVGIG (reference sequence). This CDR3 is built from 10 residues. The CDR3 region is CAWSRGWQYF. CDR3 sequence (DNA): TGTGCCTGGAGTAGGGGGTGGCAGTACTTC.

This rearrangement joins TRBV5-1 to TRBJ2-5; unclear D gene. The CDR3 totals 15 residues. Trimming left V 2 bases short and J 4 bases short, with 15 bases between. Germline loops: CDR1 SGHRS, CDR2 YFSETQ. Written as DNA, the CDR3 is TGCGCCAGCAGCTTCCGCGGCCCAGGAAGAGAGACCCAGTACTTC. Residues: CASSFRGPGRETQYF.

This rearrangement joins TRBV6-5 to TRBJ2-2, with TRBD2 identical over 7 bases. Germline trimming cut 2 bases from V and 5 bases from J; bases unmatched to any gene: 2. The CDR3 length is 14 residues. Looked up from germline, CDR1 is MNHEY and CDR2 is SVGAGI. The CDR3 nucleotides read TGTGCCAGCAGTTACGGGGGAGGGACCGGGGAGCTGTTTTTT. This encodes CASSYGGGTGELFF.

This chain uses TRBV5-6 with TRBJ2-4; D might be TRBD2 (6 bases). Germline V gives CDR1 SGHDT, CDR2 YYEEEE. The CDR3 sequence is 15 residues long. With 3 bases removed from V and 3 bases from J, the gap between germline ends came to 13 bases. CDR3 loop: CASSWGFGGKNIQYF. As DNA, the CDR3 is TGTGCCAGCAGCTGGGGGTTCGGGGGCAAAAACATTCAGTACTTC. The whole variable domain, remainder taken from reference TRBV5-6 and TRBJ2-4, is DAGVTQSPTHLIKTRGQQVTLRCSPKSGHDTVSWYQQALGQGPQFIFQYYEEEERQRGNFPDRFSGHQFPNYSSELNVNALLLGDSALYLCASSWGFGGKNIQYFGAGTRLSVL.

The gene calls are TRBV9 and TRBJ2-2; D is possibly TRBD1 (5 bases). V was cut by 4 bases and J by 3 bases, with 16 bases left in between. The CDR3 is 16 residues long. CDR1 and CDR2 from the germline V gene are SGDLS and YYNGEE. The CDR3 sequence is CASSPQGHIDTGELFF. DNA of the CDR3: TGTGCCAGCAGCCCCCAGGGTCATATTGACACCGGGGAGCTGTTTTTT. Drawing the rest from reference TRBV9 and TRBJ2-2, the complete variable domain is DSGVTQTPKHLITATGQRVTLRCSPRSGDLSVYWYQQSLDQGLQFLIQYYNGEERAKGNILERFSAQQFPDLHSELNLSSLELGDSALYFCASSPQGHIDTGELFFGEGSRLTVL.

This rearrangement joins TRBV10-3 to TRBJ1-3, with D unresolved. The CDR3 spans 15 residues. CDR1 is ENHRY and CDR2 is SYGVKD in the germline V gene. V gave up 4 bases and J gave up 3 bases, with 13 bases separating them. The CDR3 is CAISAGSGGGNTIYF. As DNA, the CDR3 is TGTGCCATCAGTGCCGGATCCGGAGGTGGAAACACCATATATTTT.

The chain couples TRBV27 to TRBJ1-2, with D unresolved. The CDR3 spans 15 residues. From germline, CDR1 is MNHEY and CDR2 SMNVEV (reference sequence). The V and J ends lost 2 bases and 2 bases respectively, with 12 bases between them. The CDR3, as DNA: TGTGCCAGCAGTTTAACAGATCGAATAAACTATGGCTACACCTTC. As protein: CASSLTDRINYGYTF.

This chain links TRBV4-3 with TRBJ1-4; no reliable D call. CDR3 length: 16 amino acids. Trimming took 0 bases from V and 3 from J, leaving 11 bases between them. Germline V lookup: CDR1 LGHNA, CDR2 YSLEER. The CDR3 spells CASSQETIRANEKLFF. The CDR3 DNA reads TGCGCCAGCAGCCAAGAAACTATACGGGCTAATGAAAAACTGTTTTTT.

This clone was found a few times. The V call is TRBV29-1, the J call TRBJ1-5; 7 bases align to TRBD1. With 5 bases clipped from V and 2 bases from J, the junction kept 3 bases outside the gene matches. Germline V lookup: CDR1 SQVTM, CDR2 ANQGSEA. This CDR3 has 13 amino acids. CDR3 in DNA: TGCAGCGTTTCCCAGGGGGGCAATCAGCCCCAGCATTTT. This sequence encodes CSVSQGGNQPQHF.

This clone came up a few times. The chain links TRBV6-1 to TRBJ1-2, with 7 bases lining up with TRBD1. The germline V gene has CDR1 MNHNS and CDR2 SASEGT. The trim removed 0 bases at V and 5 bases at J, leaving 9 bases unmatched. The CDR3 runs 16 residues. In DNA, the CDR3 is TGTGCCAGCAGTGAAGCCCTGACAGGGACTTCGTATGGCTACACCTTC. The encoded protein is CASSEALTGTSYGYTF.

The V call is TRBV21-1, the J call TRBJ2-7; the tabulated D call, TRBD1, remains unverified against the DNA. TRBV21-1 is reported as a pseudogene. This CDR3 is 16 amino acids long. The CDR3, as DNA: TGTGCCAGCAGCAGTCGACAGGGGAGATGGTCCTACGAGCAGTACTTC. Translating it yields CASSSRQGRWSYEQYF.

The count of this clone is one. This chain connects TRBV5-6 to TRBJ2-1, with D possibly being TRBD2 (7 bases). The CDR3 extends over 16 amino acids. V was cut by 3 bases and J by 5 bases, with 18 bases left in between. The germline gives CDR1 SGHDT, CDR2 YYEEEE. The CDR3 nucleotides read TGTGCCAGCAGCTCCCCTTTAGAGGGGGGGAACAATGAGCAGTTCTTC. Residues: CASSSPLEGGNNEQFF.

This chain uses TRBV30 with TRBJ1-1; D gene ambiguous. Germline CDR1 and CDR2: GTSNPN and SVGIG (reference sequence). The CDR3 runs 14 residues. Trimming took 0 bases from V and 5 from J, leaving 13 bases between them. The CDR3 DNA reads as TGTGCCTGGAGTGTACCGGACCGCGGGACTGAAGCTTTCTTT. It codes for CAWSVPDRGTEAFF.

CDR3 in DNA: TGTGCCAGCAGCTCCCAGGGAAATCAGCCCCAGCATTTT. Its translation: CASSSQGNQPQHF. The genes are TRBV5-4 and TRBJ1-5, with D possibly TRBD1 on 5 matching bases. The CDR3 consists of 13 residues. CDR1 SGHNT and CDR2 YYREEE come from the germline V gene (reference sequence). The germline V and J ends were trimmed by 3 bases and 4 bases, with 8 bases remaining between them.

The rearrangement uses TRBV7-2 and TRBJ2-5, with D perhaps TRBD1 (6 bases). With 4 bases removed from V and 5 bases from J, the gap between germline ends came to 14 bases. The CDR3 runs to 14 residues. Germline V CDR1 and CDR2: SGHTA, FQGNSA. The CDR3 reads CASSSETGRETQYF. The DNA for the CDR3 is TGTGCCAGCAGCTCCGAGACAGGTCGGGAGACCCAGTACTTC.

This clone was recorded only once. The V gene is TRBV6-5, the J gene TRBJ2-4; D gene unclear. CDR1 and CDR2 (germline): MNHEY, SVGAGI. CDR3 length: 16 residues. Trimming cost V 2 bases and J 1 base, with 12 bases left between them. This CDR3 reads CASSYGEATAKNIQYF. The CDR3 region has the DNA TGTGCCAGCAGTTACGGGGAAGCGACGGCCAAAAACATTCAGTACTTC.

This chain connects TRBV7-9 to TRBJ2-1; maybe TRBD2 (5 bases). V was cut by 5 bases and J by 6 bases, with 20 bases left in between. The CDR3 loop spans 16 amino acids. Germline V gene data show CDR1 as SEHNR and CDR2 as FQNEAQ (reference sequence). In nucleotides, the CDR3 is TGTGCCAGCAGCGTTCAACTAGTTCTCTATAGCAATGAGCAGTTCTTC. It translates to CASSVQLVLYSNEQFF. The variable domain in full, with the rest retrieved from reference TRBV7-9 and TRBJ2-1, is DTGVSQNPRHKITKRGQNVTFRCDPISEHNRLYWYRQTLGQGPEFLTYFQNEAQLEKSRLLSDRFSAERPKGSFSTLEIQRTEQGDSAMYLCASSVQLVLYSNEQFFGPGTRLTVL.

This chain links TRBV4-1 with TRBJ1-5, with 7 positions matching TRBD1. CDR1 is MGHRA and CDR2 is YSYEKL in the germline V gene. J lost 1 base, V lost 0 bases, and 6 bases had no gene match. The CDR3 totals 17 residues. CDR3 residues: CASSQEGGALSNQPQHF. The CDR3 nucleotides are TGCGCCAGCAGCCAAGAAGGGGGCGCGTTAAGCAATCAGCCCCAGCATTTT.

This chain links TRBV28 with TRBJ2-7; 7 nucleotides line up with TRBD1. This CDR3 has 14 residues. V was pared by 6 bases and J by 5 bases, with 10 bases of the junction left unmatched. Germline V lookup: CDR1 MDHEN, CDR2 SYDVKM. The CDR3 nucleotides read TGTGCCAGCAGCCATCCGGACAGGCCCGACGAGCAGTACTTC. Protein sequence: CASSHPDRPDEQYF. Full variable domain (remainder filled in from reference TRBV28 and TRBJ2-7): DVKVTQSSRYLVKRTGEKVFLECVQDMDHENMFWYRQDPGLGLRLIYFSYDVKMKEKGDIPEGYSVSREKKERFSLILESASTNQTSMYLCASSHPDRPDEQYFGPGTRLTVT.

The genes are TRBV6-4 and TRBJ2-2, with D possibly matching TRBD1 (5 bases). Germline V CDR1 and CDR2: MRHNA, SNTAGT. This CDR3 contains 16 residues. Trimming cost V 1 base and J 1 base, with 10 bases left between them. This chain's CDR3 is CASSDYRGGNTGELFF. In DNA form, the CDR3 reads TGTGCCAGCAGTGACTATAGGGGCGGGAACACCGGGGAGCTGTTTTTT.